The present T cell receptor beta chain was sequenced within a study of cytomegalovirus exposure and HLA in healthy donors. Study results and limitations: TCR beta chains numbering under 200 were designated cytomegalovirus-associated. Being productive about 90% or about 30% of the time was typical of most TCR beta V segments in an earlier analysis. Using the classifier, cytomegalovirus status was reportedly diagnosed with high specificity and sensitivity. Presence/absence analyses supposed approximately even sequencing depth among donors.

Researchers ran the PCR with 60 Vbeta and 13 Jbeta primers. Libraries were prepared by immunoSEQ multiplex PCR; TCRdb keeps only in-frame clonotypes and omits some of them. This table has some 140,000 clones, approximately 79% appearing once. This clone was recorded a few times. Its antigen is currently unknown. This receptor was identified in a man in his fifties or sixties in good health and CMV-seropositive. Source material: PBMCs.

The CDR3 loop is CSVEVVMCDRGFEKLFF. As DNA, the CDR3 is TGCAGCGTTGAAGTTGTAATGTGCGACAGGGGGTTTGAAAAACTGTTTTTT. V and J are TRBV29-1 and TRBJ1-4; 9 bases fit TRBD1. CDR1 SQVTM and CDR2 ANQGSEA come from the germline V gene. V was pared by 1 base and J by 7 bases, with 13 bases of the junction left unmatched. There are 17 residues in the CDR3.